Detailed here is one T cell receptor (beta chain). This sample was taken from a study of regulatory and conventional T cells in breast cancer. MiXCR, run by TCRdb on the PCR reads, gives a single entry per CDR3 protein. The profile shows more than 15,000 distinct CDR3 sequences, more than 30% of them singletons. The CDR3 is made up of 16 amino acids. Losses at the gene ends were 4 bases for V and 4 bases for J; bases not matched to a gene: 8. Germline V lookup: CDR1 SGHRS, CDR2 YFSETQ. The sequence was collected from a female donor in good health. V gene TRBV5-1 combines with J gene TRBJ2-5, with 12 bases matching TRBD2. The sequenced sample consisted of conventional T cells from blood. CDR3 sequence (DNA): TGCGCCAGCAGCCTTCAGACTAGCGGGAGTGGAGAGACCCAGTACTTC. As protein: CASSLQTSGSGETQYF.